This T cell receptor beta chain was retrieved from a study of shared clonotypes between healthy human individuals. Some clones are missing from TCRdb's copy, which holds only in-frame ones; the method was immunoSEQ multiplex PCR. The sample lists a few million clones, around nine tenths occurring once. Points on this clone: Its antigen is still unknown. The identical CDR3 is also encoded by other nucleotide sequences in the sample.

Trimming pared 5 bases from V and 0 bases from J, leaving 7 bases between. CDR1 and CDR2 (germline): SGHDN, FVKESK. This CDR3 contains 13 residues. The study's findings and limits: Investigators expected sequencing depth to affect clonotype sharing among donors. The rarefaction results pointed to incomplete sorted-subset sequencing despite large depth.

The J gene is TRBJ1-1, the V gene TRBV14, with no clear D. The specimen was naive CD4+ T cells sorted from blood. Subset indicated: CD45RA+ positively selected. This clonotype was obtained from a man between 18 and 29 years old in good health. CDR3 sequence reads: CASSGQMNTEAFF. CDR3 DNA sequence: TGTGCCAGCAGCGGTCAGATGAACACTGAAGCTTTCTTT.